This TCR beta chain originates from a study of sequential checkpoint blockade in melanoma. Study context: TCRbeta immunosequencing was performed on DNA from roughly 90 pretreatment melanoma tumor samples.

Details on this clone: Its antigen is not known.

Study-wide results and caveats: Clinical benefit was about 30 times likelier when tumor T-cell fraction and clonality increased. Pretreatment TIL clonality tracked with response in the nivolumab-first arm.

The protocol was immunoSEQ multiplex PCR, while the TCRdb copy is restricted to in-frame clones and leaves out a portion. The table includes under 10,000 clones, around 30% detected once. As for treatment: randomized to nivolumab then ipilimumab (arm A) or the reverse (arm B). The CDR3 is 16 amino acids. Trimming at V came to 5 bases and at J to 8 bases, leaving 12 bases not matched to a gene. Germline CDR1 SGHDN, CDR2 FVKESK. This clonotype was sampled from a human donor with melanoma. This chain uses TRBV14 with TRBJ2-1; 10 bases agree with TRBD1. Sample: tumor tissue (inferred from file names), taken from a patient given nivolumab and ipilimumab in sequence. The CDR3 loop reads CASSKTGTGAPHEQFF. CDR3 DNA sequence: TGTGCCAGCAGCAAAACCGGGACAGGGGCCCCCCATGAGCAGTTCTTC.